This T cell receptor (beta chain) derives from a study of blood T cells in healthy people across ages (dated by TCRdb to between 2014 and 2016). With regard to the full study: In model experiments, roughly one uniquely barcoded TCR beta cDNA molecule per two T cells was captured by template switching. Donors were grouped into four age groups: young (average roughly 17 years), middle-aged (over 35), aged (around 60) and long-lived (about 82). The study measured age-related changes in TCR beta repertoire diversity using deep sequencing normalized with unique cDNA molecular identifiers. Using the same blood draw, the study looked at two additional independent replicas of 1 million unique cDNA reads for two donors, one aged 18 to 30 and the other aged 80 or older. To avoid experimental bias, donors of different ages were randomly spread across the sequencing lanes.

The library was produced with 5' RACE. A second PCR of about 6 to 12 cycles was run with a J-beta primer mix and a sample-barcoded 5' primer. A unique molecular identifier was introduced onto each TCR beta cDNA molecule by a template-switch 5' adaptor carrying 12 random nucleotides. Each sample yielded at least 3 million CDR3-containing paired-end reads. All of the RNA was converted into first-strand cDNA using the Mint cDNA synthesis kit, with a TRBC-specific oligonucleotide serving as the primer. Following uracil-DNA glycosylase treatment, a first 18-cycle PCR with universal primers M1SS and BC2_uni_R was performed on all cDNA. In the source study's methods: Each sample was normalized by randomly selecting 1 million high-quality reads, each carrying a distinct molecular identifier. Reads sharing molecular identifiers were discarded rather than binned into consensus sequences. MiTCR, run with a Q25 quality threshold and the strictest error-elimination algorithm, handled CDR3 identification, clonotype clustering and error correction. A nonparametric unseen species model using Euler transformation provided a lower-bound estimate of total TCR beta diversity. TCRdb handled the public reads itself, with Q25 trimming in fastp and clone calling in MiXCR, and kept productive beta chains. Every distinct CDR3 protein forms one entry, paired with its most common genes and DNA. These V and J calls derive from TCRdb rather than the authors' analysis. The sample contains over 1,500,000 distinct CDR3 sequences, 39% of them found a single time. The leading ten clones occupy 23% of the sample.

From the cysteine through the phenylalanine, the CDR3 covers 14 amino acids. Only the CDR3 DNA is retained, 42 bases long and in frame from the first base. According to the germline V gene, CDR1 reads LGHNA and CDR2 reads YNFKEQ. V gives up 0 bases and J gives up 2 bases, and the segment between their germline ends measures 8 bases. This clonotype was observed a few times. Its antigen is still unknown. It has no much larger one-base neighbor in the sample; base qualities were not kept. General conclusions and limits of the study: Because donor CMV infection status was unknown, age-related changes in expanded clonotypes were potentially confounded. Compared with the aged group, the long-lived group had more naive CD4+ T cells, fewer expanded clones and increased TCR diversity, suggesting age selection. Estimates of total diversity based on one million sequenced T cells were regarded as lower bounds and as underestimates. The percentage of naive T cells measured by flow cytometry correlated strongly with observed TCR beta diversity. As age increased, observed TCR beta diversity per million T cells dropped in a roughly linear way, and a significant reduction was already evident by age around 41. Since profiling was done on bulk unsorted PBMCs, naive and antigen-experienced compartments could not be conclusively compared.

The donors were some 39 Caucasian individuals from Russia, aged about 6 to 100 years, who were systemically healthy. Each donor gave 8.5 to 10 milliliters of peripheral blood, collected into EDTA-treated Vacutainer tubes. Ficoll-Paque density-gradient centrifugation was used to isolate PBMCs, with at least 7 million per sample. Trizol reagent was used to extract total RNA from PBMCs, with at least 5.5 micrograms per sample. For every donor, an aliquot of PBMCs went through flow cytometry to measure the percentages of naive CD45RAhigh/CD27high T cells. Recombination joined TRBV4-2 with TRBJ2-7; the D gene remains uncertain. This TCR came from a human donor in good health. What was sequenced was blood. In nucleotides, the sequence is TGTGCCAGCAGCCAAGAGGGCTACACCTACGAGCAGTACTTC. Its amino acids are CASSQEGYTYEQYF.